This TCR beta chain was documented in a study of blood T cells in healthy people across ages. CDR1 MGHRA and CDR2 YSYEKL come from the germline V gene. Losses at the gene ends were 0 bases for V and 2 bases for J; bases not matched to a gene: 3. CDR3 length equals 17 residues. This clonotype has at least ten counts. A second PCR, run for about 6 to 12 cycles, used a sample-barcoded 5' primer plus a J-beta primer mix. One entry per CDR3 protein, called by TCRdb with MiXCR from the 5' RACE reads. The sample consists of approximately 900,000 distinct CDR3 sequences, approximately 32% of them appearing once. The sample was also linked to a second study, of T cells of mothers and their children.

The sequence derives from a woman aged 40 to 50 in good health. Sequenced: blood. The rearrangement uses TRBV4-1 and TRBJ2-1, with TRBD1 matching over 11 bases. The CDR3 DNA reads TGCGCCAGCAGCCAAGATTCGGGACAGGGGGCCTACAATGAGCAGTTCTTC. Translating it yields CASSQDSGQGAYNEQFF.